A selection of T cell receptor beta chains follows, all from one sample in a study of T cells in Graves' hyperthyroidism and ophthalmopathy. TCRdb fed the multiplex PCR reads into MiXCR, producing one record per CDR3 protein. The table records about 720,000 distinct CDR3 sequences, 15% to 20% of them present only once. Material: blood. These receptors came from a woman aged 50 to 65 with Graves' hyperthyroidism that later progressed to Graves' ophthalmopathy. CDR3s include the opening cysteine and the closing phenylalanine or tryptophan. The D gene is left open where the match is weak. The size of a clone is reported for some rows only, either as once, few or many, or as a class for expanded clones.

d_gene	j_gene	len	abundance	v_gene	CDR3nt	CDR3aa
TRBD1	TRBJ2-7	15	few	TRBV6-1	TGTGCCAGCAGTCAAAAAGGGACAGGACGCTACGAGCAGTACTTC	CASSQKGTGRYEQYF
TRBD2	TRBJ2-7	16	many	TRBV28	TGTGCCAGCAGTTTACCCTTTGCGGGGGGACCCTACGAGCAGTACTTC	CASSLPFAGGPYEQYF
TRBD1	TRBJ2-7	13	many	TRBV30	TGTGCCTGGAGGCCGGGACAGACATACGAGCAGTACTTC	CAWRPGQTYEQYF
TRBD2	TRBJ2-1	15	few	TRBV29-1	TGCAGCGGAACTCCGGGACTAGCGGGGGGGAATGAGCAGTTCTTC	CSGTPGLAGGNEQFF
NA	TRBJ1-5	13	many	TRBV2	TGTGCCAGCCACAGGATTGGCAATCAGCCCCAGCATTTT	CASHRIGNQPQHF
NA	TRBJ1-4	17	few	TRBV12-3/TRBV12-4	TGTGCCAGCAGTCCCGACCCGGGACGGTTGAGTTGGGAAAAACTGTTTTTT	CASSPDPGRLSWEKLFF
NA	TRBJ1-1	15	many	TRBV6-1	TGTGCCAGCAGTGAGCAGGGGCCCATGAACACTGAAGCTTTCTTT	CASSEQGPMNTEAFF
TRBD1	TRBJ1-5	14	NA	TRBV18	TGTGCCAGCACCCAGGGGGCGCGGGATCAGCCCCAGCATTTT	CASTQGARDQPQHF
TRBD1	TRBJ1-1	16	many	TRBV9	TGTGCCAGCAGCCCCTTAACAGGGGCGTGGGGGACTGAAGCTTTCTTT	CASSPLTGAWGTEAFF
NA	TRBJ2-7	15	NA	TRBV7-8	TGTGCCAGCAGCTTATCAGAGGGGCTTCCCTACGAGCAGTACTTC	CASSLSEGLPYEQYF
NA	TRBJ1-5	14	few	TRBV3-1	TGTGCCAGCAGCTCCCTGGGTAGCAATCAGCCCCAGCATTTT	CASSSLGSNQPQHF
NA	TRBJ1-1	15	NA	TRBV6-5	TGTGCCAGCAGTTACTCGAAGTTCGGGAACACTGAAGCTTTCTTT	CASSYSKFGNTEAFF
NA	TRBJ1-1	14	NA	TRBV12-3/TRBV12-4	TGTGCCAGCAGACTTGCAGTAACAAACACTGAAGCTTTCTTT	CASRLAVTNTEAFF
TRBD1	TRBJ1-2	14	NA	TRBV3-1	TGTGCCAGCAGCACCCGGGACAGCCGGTATGGCTACACCTTC	CASSTRDSRYGYTF
NA	TRBJ1-2	14	many	TRBV4-1	TGCGCCAGCAGCCAAGACGAAGTAACGTATGGCTACACCTTC	CASSQDEVTYGYTF
NA	TRBJ1-4	15	many	TRBV3-1	TGTGCCAGCAGCCAATCGGGGAGGCCTAATGAAAAACTGTTTTTT	CASSQSGRPNEKLFF
NA	TRBJ1-6	12	many	TRBV3-1	TGTGCCAGCAGCCAAGACATTTCACCCCTCCACTTT	CASSQDISPLHF
TRBD2	TRBJ2-1	19	few	TRBV9	TGTGCCAGCAGCGTAGGACAACCCCACGAGCGGGGGGCCCTCAATGAGCAGTTCTTC	CASSVGQPHERGALNEQFF
NA	TRBJ2-7	15	many	TRBV2	TGTGCCAGCAGTGAAAACGGGGAGTACTCCTACGAGCAGTACTTC	CASSENGEYSYEQYF
NA	TRBJ2-7	15	NA	TRBV6-1	TGTGCCAGCAGTCCCACCGGGATCTTTTCCTACGAGCAGTACTTC	CASSPTGIFSYEQYF
NA	TRBJ1-5	13	many	TRBV27	TGTGCCAGCAGTTTTAACGGCTATCAGCCCCAGCATTTT	CASSFNGYQPQHF
TRBD2	TRBJ2-2	16	NA	TRBV3-1	TGTGCCAGCAGCGGGGGCGGGGGGGCGTACACCGGGGAGCTGTTTTTT	CASSGGGGAYTGELFF
NA	TRBJ2-2	15	NA	TRBV12-3/TRBV12-4	TGTGCCAGCAGTTTCCCTCAGTTGAACACCGGGGAGCTGTTTTTT	CASSFPQLNTGELFF
NA	TRBJ1-1	13	few	TRBV10-3	TGTGCCATCAGTGAGTCGAAGGGCTCTGAAGCTTTCTTT	CAISESKGSEAFF
NA	TRBJ2-5	12	NA	TRBV7-9	TGTGCCAGCAGGGCGGACAAAGAGACCCAGTACTTC	CASRADKETQYF
NA	TRBJ2-2	18	NA	TRBV7-9	TGTGCCAGCCGGGGCTCCACTCGCGGGGCCTCGAACACCGGGGAGCTGTTTTTT	CASRGSTRGASNTGELFF
TRBD2	TRBJ2-3	15	NA	TRBV5-4	TGTGCCAGCAGATTGGGGACTAGAGACACAGATACGCAGTATTTT	CASRLGTRDTDTQYF
NA	TRBJ1-2	14	few	TRBV6-2/TRBV6-3	TGTGCCAGCAGTTACCCTGAGACTGCCTATGGCTACACCTTC	CASSYPETAYGYTF
NA	TRBJ1-4	15	NA	TRBV20-1	TGCAGTGCACCTTCGCCTGCGGGGAATAATGAAAAACTGTTTTTT	CSAPSPAGNNEKLFF
TRBD1	TRBJ2-1	14	few	TRBV2	TGTGCCAGCAGTCGGGACAGGGCCTACAATGAGCAGTTCTTC	CASSRDRAYNEQFF
TRBD1	TRBJ1-3	16	many	TRBV12-3/TRBV12-4	TGTGCCAGCAGTTTATACGCAGGGGGCTCTGGAAACACCATATATTTT	CASSLYAGGSGNTIYF
NA	TRBJ1-4	14	many	TRBV3-1	TGTGCCAGCAGCTGGGACGGGGGCAACGAAAAACTGTTTTTT	CASSWDGGNEKLFF
NA	TRBJ1-1	13	many	TRBV7-3	TGTGCCAGCAGTCGGCGGGGGGGTACTGAAGCTTTCTTT	CASSRRGGTEAFF
NA	TRBJ2-2	14	many	TRBV3-1	TGTGCCAGCAGCCAAGATCCCGGGGCCGGGGAGCTGTTTTTT	CASSQDPGAGELFF
TRBD1	TRBJ2-7	16	NA	TRBV27	TGTGCCAGCATCGATCCGACCGGGACAGGGCCCCACGAGCAGTACTTC	CASIDPTGTGPHEQYF